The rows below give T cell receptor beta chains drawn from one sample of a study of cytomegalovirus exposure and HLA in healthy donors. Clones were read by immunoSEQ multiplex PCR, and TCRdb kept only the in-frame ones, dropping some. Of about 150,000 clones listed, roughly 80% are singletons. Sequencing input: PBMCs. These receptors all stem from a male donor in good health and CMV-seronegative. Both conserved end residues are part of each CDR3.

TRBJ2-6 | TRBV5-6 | CASSLATRLSGANVLTF
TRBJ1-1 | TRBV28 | CASSPAGGDTEAFF
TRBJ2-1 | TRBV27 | CASTQGLAGVPYNEQFF
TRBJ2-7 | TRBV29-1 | CSVETSETYEQYF
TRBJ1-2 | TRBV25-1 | CASRGGAGANYGYTF
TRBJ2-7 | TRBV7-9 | CSSRTVGHEQYF
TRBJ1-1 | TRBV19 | CASSPPGGDTEAFF
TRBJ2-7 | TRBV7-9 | CASSFGGNSYEQYF
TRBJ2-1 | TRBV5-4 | CASSLGSGRSYNEQFF
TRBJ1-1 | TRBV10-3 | CAITTGGVGTEAFF
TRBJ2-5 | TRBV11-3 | CASSLNRQGETQYF
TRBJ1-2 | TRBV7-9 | CSSSHRDRGSNYGYTF
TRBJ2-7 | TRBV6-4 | CASSTGEGAYEQYF
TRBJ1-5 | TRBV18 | CASSPGQGSNQPQHF
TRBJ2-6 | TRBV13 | CASSLYNYWDRVGSSSGANVLTF
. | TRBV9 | CASTPGWDLSSYEQYF
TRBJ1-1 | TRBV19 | CASTPGGAFTEAFF
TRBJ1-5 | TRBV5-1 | CASTLDNRGREQPQHF
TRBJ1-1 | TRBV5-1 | CASSFQGGTEAFF
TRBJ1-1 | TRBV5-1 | CASSSQGPPNTEAFF
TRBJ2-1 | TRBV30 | CAWSSTGTSGVNEQFF
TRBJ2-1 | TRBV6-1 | CASSPTGTSRNEQFF
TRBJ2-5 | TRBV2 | CASRIGVGETQYF
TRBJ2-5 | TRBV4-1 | CASSQGTGVLGETQYF
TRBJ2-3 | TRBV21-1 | CASSKVGRAVDTQYF
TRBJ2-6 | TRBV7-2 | CASSLGPSSGANVLTF
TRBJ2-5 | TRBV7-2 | CASSPLWTDPLIQETQYF
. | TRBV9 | CASSVGTSGGDEQYF
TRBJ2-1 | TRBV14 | CASSKQGGEQFF
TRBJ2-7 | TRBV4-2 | CASSQRDREYEQYF
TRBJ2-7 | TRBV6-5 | CASSRTTTSYEQYF
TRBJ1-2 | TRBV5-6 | CASSAWEGYGYTF
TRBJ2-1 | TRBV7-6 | CASSLEASTEQFF
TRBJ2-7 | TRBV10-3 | CAIGTGSGEQYF
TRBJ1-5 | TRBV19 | CASSIGGRQPQHF
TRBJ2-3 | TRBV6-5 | CASQGPADTQYF
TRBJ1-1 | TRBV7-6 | CASSLAIPGQGANTEAFF
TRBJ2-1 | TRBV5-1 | CASSLAVQGYNEQFF
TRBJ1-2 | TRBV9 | CASSVGDRGAYGYTF
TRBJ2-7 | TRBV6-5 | CASTRGIPYEQYF